The 28 T cell receptor beta chains presented below share a single source sample, sequenced in a study of blood T cell repertoires in COVID-19. Some clones are missing from TCRdb's copy, which holds only in-frame ones; the method was immunoSEQ multiplex PCR. This table holds 260,000 or so clones, 70% to 90% found once. The sequenced material came from PBMCs or T cells enriched from blood (not recorded which). The receptors were gathered from a woman in her thirties or forties with acute COVID-19.

The gene calls are TRBV6-5 and TRBJ2-7, with D tentatively TRBD1 (6 bases). Trimming stripped 5 bases from V and 2 bases from J, with 10 bases between. The CDR3 is 13 residues long. Germline assignment: CDR1 MNHEY and CDR2 SVGAGI. The CDR3 region is CASSRDIPYEQYV. Written as DNA, the CDR3 is TGTGCCAGCAGTCGGGACATCCCCTACGAGCAGTACGTC.

The gene calls are TRBV5-1 and TRBJ2-7; D not resolved. The germline V gene encodes CDR1 SGHRS and CDR2 YFSETQ. The CDR3 runs to 13 residues. The ends were cut back, 0 bases at V and 3 bases at J, with 7 bases in the middle. In nucleotides, the CDR3 is TGCGCCAGCAGCTTGGGGCATATCTACGAGCAGTACGTC. Protein sequence: CASSLGHIYEQYV.

The rearrangement links TRBV18 to TRBJ1-3; D is uncertain. The CDR3 spans 18 residues. Germline loops: CDR1 KGHSH, CDR2 LQKENI. Trimming pared 0 bases from V and 4 bases from J, leaving 19 bases between. CDR3 in amino acids: CASSPPSPPSSRGNTIYF. The CDR3 coding sequence is TGTGCCAGCTCACCACCGTCTCCTCCGAGTTCCAGGGGAAACACCATATATTTT.

The V gene is TRBV7-2, the J gene TRBJ1-5; D gene uncertain. Trimming pared 4 bases from V and 4 bases from J, leaving 5 bases between. The CDR3 spans 12 residues. Germline V gene lookup returns CDR1 SGHTA and CDR2 FQGNSA. CDR3 in amino acids: CASSSLNQPQHF. Written as DNA, the CDR3 is TGTGCCAGCAGCTCTCTGAATCAGCCCCAGCATTTT.

The rearrangement links TRBV7-3 to TRBJ2-5; TRBD2 matches 12 bases. The length of the CDR3 is 15 residues. The junction had 7 bases not matched to a gene; V was cut back by 6 bases and J by 5 bases. Germline CDR1 SGHTA, CDR2 FQGTGA. The CDR3 here is CASSLAGGPGETQYF. Here the CDR3 DNA reads TGTGCCAGCAGTCTAGCGGGAGGGCCTGGGGAGACCCAGTACTTC. The full variable domain, completed using reference TRBV7-3 and TRBJ2-5, is GAGVSQTPSNKVTEKGKYVELRCDPISGHTALYWYRQSLGQGPEFLIYFQGTGAADDSGLPNDRFFAVRPEGSVSTLKIQRTERGDSAVYLCASSLAGGPGETQYFGPGTRLLVL.

This chain links TRBV15 with TRBJ2-1; TRBD2 matches at 7 bases. CDR1 and CDR2 (germline): LNHNV, YYDKDF (reference sequence). With 0 bases clipped from V and 6 bases from J, the junction kept 8 bases outside the gene matches. The CDR3 consists of 16 residues. The CDR3 bases are TGTGCCACCAGCAGAGATTGGCGGGAGTTCGGCAATGAGCAGTTCTTC. Protein: CATSRDWREFGNEQFF.

The chain employs TRBV5-4 and TRBJ1-1, with no clear D. V dropped 7 bases and J dropped 0 bases, with 7 bases sitting between them. The CDR3 length is 12 residues. The germline gives CDR1 SGHNT, CDR2 YYREEE (reference sequence). This CDR3 reads CASGPMNTEAFF. DNA for the CDR3: TGTGCCAGCGGCCCAATGAACACTGAAGCTTTCTTT.

This clone was counted between two and nine times. This chain connects TRBV5-1 to TRBJ2-4; 7 bases agree with TRBD1. Losses at the gene ends were 2 bases for V and 0 bases for J; bases not matched to a gene: 11. The length of the CDR3 is 18 residues. In germline, CDR1 is SGHRS, CDR2 YFSETQ. The CDR3 DNA sequence: TGCGCCAGCAGCTTCCACAACAGGGGCGTCGGAGCCAAAAACATTCAGTACTTC. Its translation is CASSFHNRGVGAKNIQYF. The full variable domain, completed using reference TRBV5-1 and TRBJ2-4, is KAGVTQTPRYLIKTRGQQVTLSCSPISGHRSVSWYQQTPGQGLQFLFEYFSETQRNKGNFPGRFSGRQFSNSRSEMNVSTLELGDSALYLCASSFHNRGVGAKNIQYFGAGTRLSVL.

In regard to this clone: This sample includes further DNA sequences coding for the same CDR3. The gene calls are TRBV28 and TRBJ1-2, with 7 nucleotides matching TRBD1. CDR1 is MDHEN and CDR2 is SYDVKM in the germline V gene. Trimming at V came to 6 bases and at J to 2 bases, leaving 3 bases not matched to a gene. This CDR3 has 13 amino acids. The CDR3 protein is CASSLRGNYGYTF. The CDR3 nucleotides are TGTGCCAGCAGCCTCAGGGGGAACTATGGCTACACCTTC.

This chain links TRBV9 with TRBJ1-2; D may be TRBD1 (5 bases). V was clipped by 4 bases and J by 6 bases, with 13 bases between them. This CDR3 contains 13 residues. CDR1 is SGDLS, CDR2 YYNGEE, per germline. This CDR3 reads CASSLQDSNGYTF. Written as DNA, the CDR3 is TGTGCCAGCAGCTTACAGGATTCCAATGGCTACACCTTC.

In its sample, this clone was seen a few times. The chain carries TRBV13 and TRBJ1-6; no clear D. V lost 0 bases and J lost 10, with 7 bases in between. The CDR3 length is 13 residues. Germline V gives CDR1 PRHDT, CDR2 FYEKMQ (reference sequence). The CDR3 DNA sequence: TGTGCCAGCAGCTTAGGGACACCATCACCCCTCCACTTT. It encodes CASSLGTPSPLHF.

This clone turned up a few times. V and J are TRBV5-4 and TRBJ2-1; 10 nucleotides match TRBD2. J gave up 5 bases and V 5 bases, and 7 bases lay outside the gene matches. Germline V gives CDR1 SGHNT, CDR2 YYREEE (reference sequence). The CDR3 loop spans 15 amino acids. Here the CDR3 reads CASRAGTSDNNEQFF. The CDR3 region has the DNA TGTGCCAGCAGGGCCGGGACTAGCGACAACAATGAGCAGTTCTTC.

The J gene is TRBJ2-1, the V gene TRBV7-9; TRBD1 might be the D (5 bases). With 8 bases removed from V and 6 bases from J, the gap between germline ends came to 20 bases. Germline lookup yields CDR1 SEHNR and CDR2 FQNEAQ (reference sequence). The length of the CDR3 is 15 residues. This chain's CDR3 is CASRDLGVWGNEQFF. The CDR3 DNA is TGTGCCAGCCGAGACCTAGGGGTCTGGGGCAATGAGCAGTTCTTC.

V is TRBV18 and J is TRBJ1-6; 9 nucleotides match TRBD1. The germline V gene has CDR1 KGHSH and CDR2 LQKENI. V was pared by 4 bases and J by 7 bases, with 2 bases of the junction left unmatched. The CDR3 covers 14 residues. The CDR3 is CASSLGTGNSPLHF. CDR3 nucleotides: TGTGCCAGCTCACTGGGGACAGGGAATTCACCCCTCCACTTT.

The genes are TRBV10-3 and TRBJ2-3; 12 positions agree with TRBD2. The ends lost 6 bases at V and 6 bases at J; junction bases unmatched: 4. Germline CDR1 is ENHRY and CDR2 is SYGVKD. The CDR3 runs 14 residues. The CDR3 here is CAIRRLAGDDTQYF. The CDR3 nucleotides are TGTGCCATCAGGCGACTAGCGGGAGATGATACGCAGTATTTT.

The chain joins TRBV18 to TRBJ2-1, with no clear D. The CDR3 length is 16 residues. CDR1 is KGHSH and CDR2 is LQKENI in the germline V gene. Trimming shortened V by 3 bases and J by 8 bases, and 20 bases separated the two germline ends. The CDR3 DNA sequence: TGTGCCAGCTCACCCGACCAGGTGTCTATAGGCCATGAGCAGTTCTTC. Residues: CASSPDQVSIGHEQFF. Looking up the rest from reference TRBV18 and TRBJ2-1 gives the full variable domain: NAGVMQNPRHLVRRRGQEARLRCSPMKGHSHVYWYRQLPEEGLKFMVYLQKENIIDESGMPKERFSAEFPKEGPSILRIQQVVRGDSAAYFCASSPDQVSIGHEQFFGPGTRLTVL.

V usage is TRBV12-5 and J usage is TRBJ1-5, with a tentative D call TRBD1 (6 bases). Germline CDR1 LGHNT, CDR2 FRNRAP. Trimming removed 8 bases from V and 1 base from J, with 15 bases in between. This CDR3 contains 15 residues. The CDR3, as DNA: TGTGCTAGTAGGGGGGGCGGGAGCAGCAATCAGCCCCAGCATTTT. Protein: CASRGGGSSNQPQHF.

The rearrangement links TRBV27 to TRBJ1-6; 8 bases map to TRBD1. The CDR3 spans 15 residues. The V gene's germline CDR1 is MNHEY and CDR2 SMNVEV (reference sequence). The V gene end was trimmed by 0 bases and the J gene end by 10 bases; junction bases not matched to a gene: 5. Here the CDR3 reads CASSLSTQGASPLHF. The CDR3 coding sequence is TGTGCCAGCAGTTTATCGACGCAGGGGGCATCACCCCTCCACTTT.

This clone was seen only once. The rearrangement uses TRBV6-2 or TRBV6-3 and TRBJ1-1; no definite D call. The CDR3 is 16 residues long. Germline V gene sequence: CDR1 MNHEY, CDR2 SVGEGT. Trimming cost V 3 bases and J 1 base, with 15 bases left between them. The CDR3 reads CASSYSGFGKNTEAFF. The DNA of the CDR3 is TGTGCCAGCAGTTATTCGGGATTCGGGAAGAACACTGAAGCTTTCTTT.

The rearrangement links TRBV28 to TRBJ2-1; TRBD2 aligns across 11 bases. V was pared by 3 bases and J by 2 bases, with 9 bases of the junction left unmatched. The germline V gene encodes CDR1 MDHEN and CDR2 SYDVKM. The CDR3 runs to 18 residues. CDR3 amino acids: CASSFNPGLAGTYNEQFF. The CDR3 DNA follows: TGTGCCAGCAGTTTCAACCCAGGACTAGCGGGTACCTACAATGAGCAGTTCTTC.

V gene TRBV28 combines with J gene TRBJ2-3; D possibly corresponds to TRBD2 (5 bases). CDR1 and CDR2 from the germline V gene are MDHEN and SYDVKM. V was shortened by 2 bases and J by 2 bases, with 11 bases between the two germline ends. The CDR3 is 15 residues long. The CDR3 protein is CASSLGGRFTDTQYF. CDR3 DNA sequence: TGTGCCAGCAGTTTAGGAGGACGTTTCACAGATACGCAGTATTTT.

The chain has TRBV27 and TRBJ1-1; 8 bases match TRBD1. The CDR3 totals 17 residues. Germline CDR1 reads MNHEY; CDR2 reads SMNVEV (reference sequence). The trim removed 0 bases at V and 0 bases at J, leaving 6 bases unmatched. CDR3 sequence reads: CASSLSQTGALNTEAFF. The DNA of the CDR3 is TGTGCCAGCAGTTTATCCCAGACAGGGGCTTTGAACACTGAAGCTTTCTTT.

This clone showed up just once. This chain joins TRBV6-6 and TRBJ2-3; 11 nucleotides agree with TRBD2. The V segment lost 2 bases and the J segment 6 bases; nucleotides outside the gene matches: 7. The CDR3 covers 16 residues. Germline CDR1 MNHNY, CDR2 SVGAGI (reference sequence). This CDR3 is CASSYEASGRLDTQYF. CDR3 DNA sequence: TGTGCCAGCAGTTACGAAGCTAGCGGGAGGTTGGATACGCAGTATTTT.

The genes are TRBV28 and TRBJ2-7; D may be TRBD2 (6 bases). The CDR3 totals 16 residues. With 1 base removed from V and 0 bases from J, the gap between germline ends came to 13 bases. Germline V CDR1 and CDR2: MDHEN, SYDVKM. The CDR3 sequence: CASSLLGSGSSYEQYF. The CDR3 DNA reads TGTGCCAGCAGTTTATTGGGTAGCGGATCCTCCTACGAGCAGTACTTC.

This clone has only one observation. The chain employs TRBV7-9 and TRBJ1-5; weak D call: TRBD1 (6 bases). The CDR3 is 13 residues long. The V gene lost 5 bases and the J gene lost 9 bases, with 14 bases spanning the gap. Germline CDR1 is SEHNR and CDR2 is FQNEAQ (reference sequence). The chain's CDR3 is CASSETQGVPQHF. The DNA for the CDR3 is TGTGCCAGCAGCGAAACACAGGGAGTGCCCCAGCATTTT.

V usage is TRBV5-4 and J usage is TRBJ1-1, with D possibly TRBD1 on 6 matching bases. The length of the CDR3 is 14 residues. Germline CDR1 reads SGHNT; CDR2 reads YYREEE (reference sequence). Trimming shortened V by 2 bases and J by 3 bases, and 11 bases separated the two germline ends. CDR3: CASSFNREDTEAFF. The CDR3 region has the DNA TGTGCCAGCAGCTTTAACAGGGAAGACACTGAAGCTTTCTTT.

This clone was recorded only once. V usage is TRBV29-1 and J usage is TRBJ1-2; tentatively, D is TRBD1 (5 bases). The CDR3 is made up of 13 amino acids. Germline assignment: CDR1 SQVTM and CDR2 ANQGSEA. Trimming left V 1 base short and J 8 bases short, with 14 bases between. CDR3 in amino acids: CSVEVVGGGGYTF. DNA for the CDR3: TGCAGCGTTGAAGTGGTGGGTGGGGGGGGCTACACCTTC.

This clone was detected once. The chain joins TRBV24-1 to TRBJ2-1; 7 nucleotides match TRBD2. Looked up from germline, CDR1 is KGHDR and CDR2 is SFDVKD. The trim removed 8 bases at V and 4 bases at J, leaving 10 bases unmatched. The CDR3 has 15 amino acids. The CDR3, as DNA: TGTGCCACCAATTGGGCGGGAGTGAAGTACAATGAGCAGTTCTTC. Encoded protein: CATNWAGVKYNEQFF.